This T cell receptor (beta chain) was identified during a study of glioma-infiltrating T cells after dendritic cell vaccination. On the study more broadly: Treatment, given 2003 to 2012, was autologous tumor lysate-pulsed dendritic cell vaccination. Monocyte-derived dendritic cells, cultured approximately 7 days with IL-4 and GM-CSF, were pulsed with autologous tumor lysate.

Measured with immunoSEQ multiplex PCR; TCRdb has only the in-frame clones, and not every one. The sample yields more than 70,000 clones, around 87% seen once. The CDR3 spans 16 residues. The V gene lost 4 bases and the J gene lost 4 bases, with 19 bases spanning the gap. From germline, CDR1 is SNHLY and CDR2 FYNNEI. As to time point: after dendritic cell vaccination, including at tumor progression/relapse. Sequencing was performed on blood, taken after dendritic cell vaccination. V is TRBV2 and J is TRBJ1-1; TRBD1 might be the D (5 bases). The receptor's source is a human donor with glioblastoma. For the CDR3, the DNA is TGTGCCAGCAGTGGAAGGGGCCCCCGGACGGTCACTGAAGCTTTCTTT. Amino acids: CASSGRGPRTVTEAFF.